This TCR beta chain is from a study of vaccination and CD4 T cells after COVID-19. The count of this clonotype is one. What it binds is unknown. The assay that was used to sequence DNA from cultured CD4+ T cells was the Oncomine TCR Beta short-read assay. TCRdb recomputed calls from the PCR reads with MiXCR, one row per CDR3 protein. The repertoire holds fewer than 3,000 distinct CDR3 sequences, with 21% as singletons. Treatment meaning: approximately 10-day PBMC culture with coronavirus spike peptide pools or control peptides (ViraFEST assay). Researchers collected the unexposed donor's CD4+ T cells before the COVID-19 pandemic (2011-2018). Cultures of PBMCs, a few million per well, were set up with about 10 IU/ml IL-2 and 8 to 10 ug/ml peptide pools. V was clipped by 1 base and J by 1 base, with 12 bases between them. Per the germline V gene, CDR1 is SGHNT and CDR2 is YENEEA. The CDR3 loop spans 16 amino acids.

The clonotype comes from a human donor in good health. The V call is TRBV11-3, the J call TRBJ2-3; D is undetermined. The sample was CD4+ T cells from blood, cultured in vitro. CDR3 amino acids: CASSLGRVLGTDTQYF. In DNA form, the CDR3 reads TGTGCCAGCAGCTTAGGAAGAGTTTTGGGCACAGATACGCAGTATTTT.